The text below deals with one T cell receptor beta chain. These data are taken from a study of blood T cells in healthy people across ages. It was with a sample-barcoded 5' primer and a J-beta primer mix that a second PCR of roughly 7 to 12 cycles was run. A template-switch adaptor containing 12 random nucleotides labeled each cDNA molecule. One entry per CDR3 protein, called by TCRdb with MiXCR from the 5' RACE reads. This table has around 1,100,000 distinct CDR3 sequences, roughly two fifths appearing once. The CDR3 extends over 14 amino acids. The germline V gene encodes CDR1 SQVTM and CDR2 ANQGSEA.

The receptor's source is a man aged 18 to 29 in good health. Material for sequencing was blood. V gene TRBV29-1 combines with J gene TRBJ2-7; 8 bases are a match to TRBD2. The end of the DNA is better explained by TRBJ2-5, so the J call may be wrong. CDR3 in DNA: TGCAGCGTCTCGCAGCGGGGGCTGGGGGAGACCCAGTACTTC. Its protein is CSVSQRGLGETQYF.